The present T cell receptor beta chain was sequenced within a study of cytomegalovirus exposure and HLA in healthy donors. The CDR3 has 14 amino acids. The J segment lost 4 bases and the V segment lost 4 bases, leaving 5 bases of the junction unmatched. Germline-derived CDR1 and CDR2 are SGHNT and YYREEE (reference sequence). Sequencing was performed with immunoSEQ multiplex PCR; in TCRdb, only in-frame clones are kept and a portion is missing. The sample contains tens of thousands of clones, approximately 93% of which appear only once. The chain couples TRBV5-4 to TRBJ1-3, with TRBD1 identical over 7 bases. The sequence was collected from a man aged 18 to 29 in good health and CMV-seronegative. Sequencing input: PBMCs. The CDR3 DNA reads as TGTGCCAGCAGCGAATACAGGGGAGGAAACACCATATATTTT. Protein product: CASSEYRGGNTIYF.